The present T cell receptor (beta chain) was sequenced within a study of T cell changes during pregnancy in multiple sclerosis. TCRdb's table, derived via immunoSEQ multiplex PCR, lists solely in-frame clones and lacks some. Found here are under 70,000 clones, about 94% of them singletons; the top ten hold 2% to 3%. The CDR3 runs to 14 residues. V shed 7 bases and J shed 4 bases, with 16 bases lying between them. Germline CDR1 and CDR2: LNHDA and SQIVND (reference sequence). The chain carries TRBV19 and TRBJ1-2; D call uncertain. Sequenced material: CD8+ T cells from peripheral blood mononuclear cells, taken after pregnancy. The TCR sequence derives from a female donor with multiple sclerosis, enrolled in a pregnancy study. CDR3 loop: CASTSPGLAYGYTF. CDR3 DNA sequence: TGTGCCAGTACCTCCCCTGGCTTAGCCTATGGCTACACCTTC.